In its sample, the clone carrying this TCR beta chain was seen a few times. The antigen remains undetermined. Possible read error: a much larger clone is one base away. Mouse gene names apply. The sequence runs out 4 residues before the end of the CDR3; the remainder is reconstructed from the germline J gene. After isolation, RNA underwent reverse transcription to generate cDNA as the sequencing template. The protocol was immunoSEQ multiplex PCR, while the TCRdb copy is restricted to in-frame clones and leaves out a portion. The repertoire shows about 300,000 clones, none seen only once; the top ten take about 1.1%. CDR1 and CDR2 (germline): NSHNY, SYGAGN. This CDR3 comprises 15 residues. Losses at the gene ends were 4 bases for V and 1 base for J; bases not matched to a gene: 3. The source of the sample is a study of CD8+ T cells in alopecia areata. Study-level background: Grafts of skin from C3H/HeJ donors aged about 6-12 months with spontaneous alopecia went to female C3H/HeJ mice aged roughly 7-10 weeks. Study-level points and caveats: Mouse data revealed clearer TCR sharing than patient data did, a gap possibly tied to HLA.

Sorting used CD4, CD8alpha, NKG2D, NKG2ACE and other markers on pooled cutaneous lymph node cells. The sample was CD4+ T cells sorted from a lymph node. The receptor was derived from a C3H/HeJ mouse with alopecia areata. For this strain, the MHC haplotype corresponds to H2-k. This sequence joins TRBV13-1 and TRBJ2-3, with TRBD2 matching over 10 bases. Here the CDR3 reads CASSRTGGRAETLYF. CDR3 DNA, as far as it was read: TGTGCCAGCAGTCGGACTGGGGGTCGTGCAGAA.